These 32 T cell receptor beta chains were all obtained from the same sample, sequenced in a study of blood T cells in healthy people across ages. Sample-barcoded 5' priming and a J-beta primer mix drove a second PCR of roughly 7 to 11 cycles. TCRdb called the 5' RACE reads again in MiXCR, with one record for every CDR3 protein. Of 1,800,000 or so distinct CDR3 sequences in the sample, about two fifths were seen once. The specimen sequenced was blood. Source of these receptors: a human donor in good health.

The chain carries TRBV11-2 and TRBJ2-3; tentatively, D is TRBD1 (6 bases). Deletions cut 2 bases from V and 9 bases from J, with 21 bases between. CDR3 length: 16 residues. CDR1 is SGHAT and CDR2 is FQNNGV in the germline V gene. The CDR3: CASSLLQGTFAQTQYF. The CDR3 DNA sequence: TGTGCCAGCAGCTTACTCCAGGGGACATTCGCCCAAACGCAGTATTTT. Variable domain in full (rest from reference TRBV11-2 and TRBJ2-3): EAGVAQSPRYKIIEKRQSVAFWCNPISGHATLYWYQQILGQGPKLLIQFQNNGVVDDSQLPKDRFSAERLKGVDSTLKIQPAKLEDSAVYLCASSLLQGTFAQTQYFGPGTRLTVL.

CDR3 amino acids: CASSQLGQGANVLTF. CDR3 bases: TGTGCCAGCAGCCAATTGGGACAGGGGGCCAACGTCCTGACTTTC. The chain recombines TRBV14 with TRBJ2-6, with 7 bases that match TRBD1. This CDR3 contains 15 residues. J lost 4 bases, V lost 2 bases, and 2 bases had no gene match. Germline-derived CDR1 and CDR2 are SGHDN and FVKESK.

J is TRBJ1-1 and V is TRBV20-1, with unresolved D. CDR1 is DFQATT, CDR2 SNEGSKA, per germline (reference sequence). The CDR3 is 11 residues long. V was clipped by 4 bases and J by 2 bases, with 5 bases between them. CDR3 nucleotides: TGCAGTGCTACGGATAACACTGAAGCTTTCTTT. This sequence encodes CSATDNTEAFF.

This clonotype was detected once. The rearrangement joins TRBV2 to TRBJ2-7; TRBD1 agrees at 8 bases. Germline loops: CDR1 SNHLY, CDR2 FYNNEI. V was pared by 9 bases and J by 0 bases, with 10 bases of the junction left unmatched. This CDR3 spans 15 amino acids. The CDR3 coding sequence is TGTGCCAGGCGCAACTGGGACAGGAGCTCCTACGAGCAGTACTTC. The encoded protein is CARRNWDRSSYEQYF.

This clonotype was seen more than once but under ten times. The J gene is TRBJ2-7, the V gene TRBV30; 7 bases fit TRBD1. V lost 4 bases to trimming and J lost 3 bases; unmatched junction nucleotides: 3. The CDR3 is 12 residues long. In germline, CDR1 is GTSNPN, CDR2 SVGIG (reference sequence). CDR3 nucleotide sequence: TGTGCCTGGAAGACAGGGAGCTACGAGCAGTACTTC. Protein product: CAWKTGSYEQYF.

In its sample, this clonotype was seen a few times. This chain joins TRBV2 and TRBJ2-1; no clear D gene. V was cut by 8 bases and J by 7 bases, with 9 bases left in between. Germline CDR1 reads SNHLY; CDR2 reads FYNNEI. The CDR3 is 11 residues long. CDR3 residues: CASLVGNEQFF. The DNA of the CDR3 is TGTGCCAGCTTAGTGGGAAATGAGCAGTTCTTC.

This rearrangement joins TRBV7-9 to TRBJ2-7, with TRBD2 matching 7 bases. Germline V gene lookup returns CDR1 SEHNR and CDR2 FQNEAQ (reference sequence). V lost 1 base and J lost 5; bases outside the gene matches: 8. CDR3 length: 15 residues. CDR3 bases: TGTGCCAGCAGCTTAGGAGCCGGGACTAAAAACGAGCAGTACTTC. As protein: CASSLGAGTKNEQYF.

This clonotype was counted only a few times. The V call is TRBV7-2, the J call TRBJ2-3, with a weak D call TRBD1 (5 bases). Germline V gene lookup returns CDR1 SGHTA and CDR2 FQGNSA. V lost 5 bases and J lost 3, with 12 bases in between. This CDR3 region has 14 residues. The CDR3 loop is CASSHVRQTDTQYF. The CDR3 DNA sequence: TGTGCCAGCAGCCATGTTAGACAGACAGATACGCAGTATTTT.

The chain recombines TRBV20-1 with TRBJ1-2; D is perhaps TRBD1 (6 bases). CDR1 is DFQATT and CDR2 is SNEGSKA in the germline V gene (reference sequence). This CDR3 is 11 amino acids long. In DNA, the CDR3 is TGCAGCCTACAGGGACGCGATGGCTACACCTTC. Translating it yields CSLQGRDGYTF.

This clonotype has only a few counts. One base away lies a much larger clone, so this may be a sequencing read error. The chain links TRBV27 to TRBJ2-7; 9 nucleotides match TRBD2. TRBJ2-5 explains the end of the DNA better; the J call may be wrong. Germline V CDR1 and CDR2: MNHEY, SMNVEV (reference sequence). This CDR3 spans 14 amino acids. Here the CDR3 reads CVSSIRLAEETQYF. CDR3 in DNA: TGTGTCAGCAGTATCCGACTAGCGGAAGAGACCCAGTACTTC.

There are a few counts of this clonotype. This rearrangement joins TRBV19 to TRBJ2-7; 10 positions match TRBD1. The CDR3 is made up of 14 amino acids. Losses at the gene ends were 5 bases for V and 5 bases for J; bases not matched to a gene: 6. Germline CDR1 reads LNHDA; CDR2 reads SQIVND (reference sequence). CDR3 DNA: TGTGCCAGTAGTGTGACGGGACAGGGGAACGAGCAGTACTTC. Its protein product is CASSVTGQGNEQYF. The whole variable domain, remainder taken from reference TRBV19 and TRBJ2-7, is DGGITQSPKYLFRKEGQNVTLSCEQNLNHDAMYWYRQDPGQGLRLIYYSQIVNDFQKGDIAEGYSVSREKKESFPLTVTSAQKNPTAFYLCASSVTGQGNEQYFGPGTRLTVT.

The genes are TRBV5-1 and TRBJ2-5; D is ambiguous. Looked up from germline, CDR1 is SGHRS and CDR2 is YFSETQ. V gave up 2 bases and J gave up 0 bases, with 8 bases separating them. CDR3 size: 14 residues. The CDR3 protein is CASSLQQYQETQYF. The CDR3 DNA sequence: TGCGCCAGCAGCTTACAGCAATACCAAGAGACCCAGTACTTC.

This clonotype came up once. The V call is TRBV4-3, the J call TRBJ1-2; D perhaps matches TRBD1 (5 bases). Germline CDR1 LGHNA, CDR2 YSLEER. The CDR3 length is 16 residues. V gave up 0 bases and J gave up 1 base, with 12 bases separating them. The CDR3 sequence is CASSQDPKGFNYGYTF. DNA for the CDR3: TGCGCCAGCAGCCAAGATCCCAAGGGGTTTAACTATGGCTACACCTTC.

In its sample, this clonotype was seen a few times. The rearrangement uses TRBV7-7 and TRBJ2-5, with TRBD2 identical over 12 bases. Trimming took 5 bases from V and 2 from J; bases not matched to a gene: 9. In germline, CDR1 is SSHAT, CDR2 FNYEAQ (reference sequence). The CDR3 is 17 amino acids. Here the CDR3 reads CASSPGVGTSGQETQYF. CDR3 nucleotide sequence: TGTGCCAGCAGCCCCGGGGTGGGGACTAGCGGGCAAGAGACCCAGTACTTC.

The chain has TRBV20-1 and TRBJ2-1; D gene ambiguous. The CDR3 consists of 15 residues. Per germline, CDR1 DFQATT and CDR2 SNEGSKA (reference sequence). Trimming shortened V by 3 bases and J by 1 base, and 13 bases separated the two germline ends. CDR3: CSARVLTSSYNEQFF. CDR3 bases: TGCAGTGCTAGGGTTCTTACCTCTTCCTACAATGAGCAGTTCTTC.

This clonotype was seen a handful of times. The chain links TRBV6-2 or TRBV6-3 to TRBJ2-1; 9 bases fit TRBD2. Germline assignment: CDR1 MNHEY and CDR2 SVGEGT. V dropped 2 bases and J dropped 12; count of bases not matched to a gene: 2. The CDR3 runs 12 residues. The CDR3 nucleotides read TGTGCCAGCAGTTACGAAGCGGGGGGGCAGTTCTTC. This translates into CASSYEAGGQFF.

This chain links TRBV7-9 with TRBJ1-5; tentatively, D is TRBD1 (5 bases). Germline V gene data show CDR1 as SEHNR and CDR2 as FQNEAQ (reference sequence). The ends were cut back, 2 bases at V and 9 bases at J, with 11 bases in the middle. This CDR3 spans 13 amino acids. The DNA for the CDR3 is TGTGCCAGCAGCTTACAGGGTCCCCTGCCCCAGCATTTT. Its translation is CASSLQGPLPQHF. Full variable domain (missing parts from reference TRBV7-9 and TRBJ1-5): DTGVSQNPRHKITKRGQNVTFRCDPISEHNRLYWYRQTLGQGPEFLTYFQNEAQLEKSRLLSDRFSAERPKGSFSTLEIQRTEQGDSAMYLCASSLQGPLPQHFGDGTRLSIL.

Comment on this clonotype: One junction end does not reproduce the germline sequence, and a read error may be involved. The rearrangement joins TRBV4-2 to TRBJ2-3; D unresolved. The germline gives CDR1 LGHNA, CDR2 YNFKEQ. The CDR3 is made up of 13 amino acids. DNA of the CDR3: TGTACCAGCTCTCTTCAGCGCACAGATACGCAGTATTTT. Encoded protein: CTSSLQRTDTQYF.

This clonotype came up a few times. The chain uses TRBV7-2 and TRBJ1-5; the D is unclear. Trimming removed 4 bases at V and 2 bases at J, with 9 bases between. This CDR3 has 14 amino acids. The germline V gene encodes CDR1 SGHTA and CDR2 FQGNSA. The CDR3 loop is CASSSSYGNQPQHF. The DNA for the CDR3 is TGTGCCAGCAGCTCATCGTACGGCAATCAGCCCCAGCATTTT.

The chain combines TRBV20-1 with TRBJ2-7, with 8 bases that match TRBD1. Germline V gene sequence: CDR1 DFQATT, CDR2 SNEGSKA (reference sequence). V dropped 5 bases and J dropped 1; count of bases not matched to a gene: 10. There are 15 residues in the CDR3. As DNA, the CDR3 is TGCAGTGCTCCGAGCCCAGGGGGCATTTCCTACGAGCAGTACTTC. This gives the protein CSAPSPGGISYEQYF.

Here the CDR3 DNA reads TGCAGTGCCATGCCAGGACAAAGCCAGCCCCAGCATTTT. This gives the protein CSAMPGQSQPQHF. V usage is TRBV20-1 and J usage is TRBJ1-5, with D perhaps matching TRBD1 (5 bases). The CDR3 is made up of 13 amino acids. V was pared by 6 bases and J by 7 bases, with 16 bases between. Looked up from germline, CDR1 is DFQATT and CDR2 is SNEGSKA (reference sequence).

The rearrangement uses TRBV5-6 and TRBJ2-4; maybe TRBD2 (6 bases). Germline CDR1 is SGHDT and CDR2 is YYEEEE. Trimming shortened V by 4 bases and J by 8 bases, and 16 bases separated the two germline ends. CDR3 length: 14 residues. CDR3 sequence: CASSQEGPGYIQYF. The CDR3 DNA reads TGTGCCAGCAGCCAGGAGGGGCCAGGGTACATTCAGTACTTC.

The chain combines TRBV29-1 with TRBJ2-1, with no clear D. CDR1 SQVTM and CDR2 ANQGSEA come from the germline V gene. Trimming pared 0 bases from V and 10 bases from J, leaving 10 bases between. The CDR3 length is 12 residues. CDR3 nucleotide sequence: TGCAGCGTTGAAGAAGGGATATGGGAGCAGTTCTTC. The encoded protein is CSVEEGIWEQFF.

The chain joins TRBV7-2 to TRBJ2-5; D is unresolved. The germline CDR1 and CDR2 sequences are SGHTA and FQGNSA. V lost 5 bases and J lost 10, with 11 bases in between. The CDR3 runs 11 residues. The CDR3 DNA sequence: TGTGCCAGCAGCCACGACCCAATCCAGTACTTC. This gives the protein CASSHDPIQYF.

This clonotype occurred a few times. The rearrangement uses TRBV24-1 and TRBJ2-1, with 7 bases that match TRBD2. The CDR3 extends over 16 amino acids. The J segment lost 1 base and the V segment lost 1 base, leaving 3 bases of the junction unmatched. Germline V gene lookup returns CDR1 KGHDR and CDR2 SFDVKD. In nucleotides, the CDR3 is TGTGCCACCAGTGATTTTGGGGGGGGTTCCTACAATGAGCAGTTCTTC. This gives the protein CATSDFGGGSYNEQFF.

This clonotype has only a few counts. V gene TRBV20-1 combines with J gene TRBJ1-5; D remains ambiguous. The CDR3 sequence is 14 residues long. Trimming stripped 8 bases from V and 0 bases from J, with 14 bases between. Germline CDR1 and CDR2: DFQATT and SNEGSKA (reference sequence). CDR3 coding DNA: TGCAGTACATCCGACCCCGGTAGCAATCAGCCCCAGCATTTT. Translating it yields CSTSDPGSNQPQHF.

This clonotype was seen more than once but under ten times. The rearrangement joins TRBV27 to TRBJ1-2, with unresolved D. The CDR3 contains 16 residues. CDR1 and CDR2 from the germline V gene are MNHEY and SMNVEV (reference sequence). Trimming pared 0 bases from V and 4 bases from J, leaving 15 bases between. The CDR3 here is CASSLSVGQRIYGYTF. The CDR3 DNA reads TGTGCCAGCAGTTTATCGGTAGGGCAACGGATCTATGGCTACACCTTC.

CDR3 nucleotides: TGTGCCAGCAGTTACTCATTGAGGGTATGGCAGTACTTC. This codes for CASSYSLRVWQYF. The rearrangement links TRBV6-6 to TRBJ2-7, with a weak D call TRBD2 (5 bases). This CDR3 is built from 13 residues. Germline loops: CDR1 MNHNY, CDR2 SVGAGI (reference sequence). V was clipped by 0 bases and J by 9 bases, with 12 bases between them.

J is TRBJ1-2 and V is TRBV6-1; D possibly corresponds to TRBD1 (5 bases). The CDR3 runs 11 residues. CDR1 is MNHNS, CDR2 SASEGT, per germline. The CDR3 here is CSLGDGYGYTF. CDR3 in DNA: TGTTCTTTGGGGGATGGCTATGGCTACACCTTC.

Comment on this clonotype: A much bigger clone sits one base away, suggesting this may be a read error. This chain uses TRBV7-9 with TRBJ2-3; 9 bases agree with TRBD2. CDR1 SEHNR and CDR2 FQNEAQ come from the germline V gene (reference sequence). The CDR3 is made up of 16 amino acids. J lost 2 bases, V lost 2 bases, and 5 bases had no gene match. In DNA form, the CDR3 reads TGTGCCAGCAGCTTAAGTAGCGGGGGTTACACAGATACGCAGTATTTT. It specifies CASSLSSGGYTDTQYF.

This clonotype has more than one count but fewer than ten. The chain is built from TRBV5-5 and TRBJ2-5, with D perhaps TRBD1 or TRBD2 (5 bases each). Matching the DNA end better, TRBJ2-7 makes the J call doubtful. The V gene's germline CDR1 is SGHKS and CDR2 YYEKEE (reference sequence). This CDR3 has 14 amino acids. The DNA for the CDR3 is TGTGCCAGCAGCTACATGTGGGACGGAAACGAGCAGTACTTC. Encoded protein: CASSYMWDGNEQYF.

The chain employs TRBV11-1 and TRBJ2-7; the D gene is possibly TRBD1 (8 bases). Germline values: CDR1 SGHAT, CDR2 FQDESV (reference sequence). This CDR3 has 15 amino acids. V was trimmed by 6 bases and J by 3 bases, leaving 18 bases between them. The CDR3: CASSPWGGQDYEQYF. Here the CDR3 DNA reads TGTGCCAGCAGTCCCTGGGGGGGACAGGACTACGAGCAGTACTTC.